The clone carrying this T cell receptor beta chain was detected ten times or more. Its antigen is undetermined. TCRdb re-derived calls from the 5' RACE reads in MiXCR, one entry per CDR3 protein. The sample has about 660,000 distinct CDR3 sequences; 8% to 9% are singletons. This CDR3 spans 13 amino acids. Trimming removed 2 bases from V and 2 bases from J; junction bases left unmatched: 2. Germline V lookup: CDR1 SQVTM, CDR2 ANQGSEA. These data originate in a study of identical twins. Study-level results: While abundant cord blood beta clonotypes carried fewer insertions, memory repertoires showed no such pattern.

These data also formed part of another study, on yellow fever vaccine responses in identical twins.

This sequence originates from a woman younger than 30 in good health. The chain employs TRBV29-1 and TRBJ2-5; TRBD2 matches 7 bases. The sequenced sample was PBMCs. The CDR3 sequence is CSVETSVQETQYF. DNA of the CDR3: TGCAGCGTTGAAACTAGCGTGCAAGAGACCCAGTACTTC.